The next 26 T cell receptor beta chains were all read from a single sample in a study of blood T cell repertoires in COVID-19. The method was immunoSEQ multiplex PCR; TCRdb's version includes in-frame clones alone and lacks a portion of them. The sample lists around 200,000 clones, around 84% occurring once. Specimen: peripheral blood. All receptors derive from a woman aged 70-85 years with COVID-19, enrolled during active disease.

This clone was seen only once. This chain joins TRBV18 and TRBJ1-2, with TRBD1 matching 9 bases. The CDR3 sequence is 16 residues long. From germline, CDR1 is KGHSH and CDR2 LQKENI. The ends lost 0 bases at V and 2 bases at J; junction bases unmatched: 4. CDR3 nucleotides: TGTGCCAGCTCACCACCCGGGACAGGGATAAACTATGGCTACACCTTC. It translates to CASSPPGTGINYGYTF. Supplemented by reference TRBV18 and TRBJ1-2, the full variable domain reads NAGVMQNPRHLVRRRGQEARLRCSPMKGHSHVYWYRQLPEEGLKFMVYLQKENIIDESGMPKERFSAEFPKEGPSILRIQQVVRGDSAAYFCASSPPGTGINYGYTFGSGTRLTVV.

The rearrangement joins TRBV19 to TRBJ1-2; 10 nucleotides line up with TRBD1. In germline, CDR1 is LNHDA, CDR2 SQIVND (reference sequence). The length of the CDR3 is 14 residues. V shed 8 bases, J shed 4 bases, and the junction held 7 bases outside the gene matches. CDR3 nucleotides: TGTGCCAGTTGGGACAGGGGCCTTCCCTATGGCTACACCTTC. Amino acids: CASWDRGLPYGYTF. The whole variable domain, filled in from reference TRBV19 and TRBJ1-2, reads DGGITQSPKYLFRKEGQNVTLSCEQNLNHDAMYWYRQDPGQGLRLIYYSQIVNDFQKGDIAEGYSVSREKKESFPLTVTSAQKNPTAFYLCASWDRGLPYGYTFGSGTRLTVV.

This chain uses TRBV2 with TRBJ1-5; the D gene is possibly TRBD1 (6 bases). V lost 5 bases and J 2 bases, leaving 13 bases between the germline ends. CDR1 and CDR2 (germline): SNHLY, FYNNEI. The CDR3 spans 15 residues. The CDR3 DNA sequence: TGTGCCAGCAGTAAAAGGACAGCGGGCAATCAGCCCCAGCATTTT. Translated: CASSKRTAGNQPQHF. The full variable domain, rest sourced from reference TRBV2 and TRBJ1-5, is EPEVTQTPSHQVTQMGQEVILRCVPISNHLYFYWYRQILGQKVEFLVSFYNNEISEKSEIFDDQFSVERPDGSNFTLKIRSTKLEDSAMYFCASSKRTAGNQPQHFGDGTRLSIL.

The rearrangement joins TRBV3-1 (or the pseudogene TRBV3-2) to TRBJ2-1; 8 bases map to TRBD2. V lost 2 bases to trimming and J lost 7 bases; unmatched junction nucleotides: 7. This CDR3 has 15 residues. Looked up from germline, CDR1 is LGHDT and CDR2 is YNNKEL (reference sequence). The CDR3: CASSQPPGGMNEQFF. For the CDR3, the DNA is TGTGCCAGCAGCCAACCGCCGGGAGGGATGAATGAGCAGTTCTTC.

The CDR3 here is CASSLGGQTRGNTIYF. The CDR3 coding sequence is TGTGCCAGCAGCTTAGGGGGACAAACGAGGGGAAACACCATATATTTT. The chain links TRBV7-8 to TRBJ1-3, with a possible D match to TRBD1 (6 bases). Germline loops: CDR1 SGHVS, CDR2 FQNEAQ. Trimming left V 1 base short and J 4 bases short, with 14 bases between. The CDR3 loop spans 16 amino acids.

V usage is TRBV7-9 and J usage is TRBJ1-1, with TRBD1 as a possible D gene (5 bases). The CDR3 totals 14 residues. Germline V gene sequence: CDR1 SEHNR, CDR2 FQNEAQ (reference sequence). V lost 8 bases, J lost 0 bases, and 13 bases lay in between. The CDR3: CASLGGALNTEAFF. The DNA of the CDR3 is TGTGCCAGCTTGGGCGGGGCCTTGAACACTGAAGCTTTCTTT. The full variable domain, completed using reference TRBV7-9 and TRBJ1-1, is DTGVSQNPRHKITKRGQNVTFRCDPISEHNRLYWYRQTLGQGPEFLTYFQNEAQLEKSRLLSDRFSAERPKGSFSTLEIQRTEQGDSAMYLCASLGGALNTEAFFGQGTRLTVV.

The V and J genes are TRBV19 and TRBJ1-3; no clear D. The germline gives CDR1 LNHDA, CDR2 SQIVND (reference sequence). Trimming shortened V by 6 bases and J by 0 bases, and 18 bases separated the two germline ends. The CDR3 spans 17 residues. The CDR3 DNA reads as TGTGCCAGTAGCCCTCGAGGAGTCGGGAGCTCTGGAAACACCATATATTTT. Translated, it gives CASSPRGVGSSGNTIYF.

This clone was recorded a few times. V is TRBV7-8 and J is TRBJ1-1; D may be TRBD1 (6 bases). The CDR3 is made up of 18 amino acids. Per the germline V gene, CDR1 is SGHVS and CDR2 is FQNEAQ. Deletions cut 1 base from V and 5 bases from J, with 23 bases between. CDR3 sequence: CASSLVSSTGNRKTEAFF. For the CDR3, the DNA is TGTGCCAGCAGCTTAGTTAGTAGTACAGGGAACCGGAAAACTGAAGCTTTCTTT.

The chain's CDR3 is CASTPGTGGSVGYTF. DNA for the CDR3: TGTGCCAGCACCCCGGGGACAGGAGGTTCAGTAGGCTACACCTTC. V gene TRBV28 combines with J gene TRBJ1-2; 8 positions match TRBD1. Losses at the gene ends were 7 bases for V and 8 bases for J; bases not matched to a gene: 15. This CDR3 has 15 residues. CDR1 and CDR2 (germline): MDHEN, SYDVKM.

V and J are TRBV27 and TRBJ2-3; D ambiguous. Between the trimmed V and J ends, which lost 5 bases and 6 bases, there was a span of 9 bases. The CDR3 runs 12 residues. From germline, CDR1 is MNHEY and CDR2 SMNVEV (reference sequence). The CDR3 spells CASSQKRDTQYF. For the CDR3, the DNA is TGTGCCAGCAGTCAGAAGAGGGATACGCAGTATTTT.

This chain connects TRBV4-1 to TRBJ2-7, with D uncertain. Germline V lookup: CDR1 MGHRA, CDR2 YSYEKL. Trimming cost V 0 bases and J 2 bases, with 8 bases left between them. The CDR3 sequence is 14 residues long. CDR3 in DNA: TGCGCCAGCAGCCAAGAGTTACTTACCTACGAGCAGTACGTC. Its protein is CASSQELLTYEQYV.

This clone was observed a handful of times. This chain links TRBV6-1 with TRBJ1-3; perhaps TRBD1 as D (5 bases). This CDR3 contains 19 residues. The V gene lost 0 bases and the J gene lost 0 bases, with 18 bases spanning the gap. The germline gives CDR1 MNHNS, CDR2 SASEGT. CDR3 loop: CASSEAVWNRLHSGNTIYF. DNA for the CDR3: TGTGCCAGCAGTGAAGCGGTCTGGAACAGGCTACACTCTGGAAACACCATATATTTT.

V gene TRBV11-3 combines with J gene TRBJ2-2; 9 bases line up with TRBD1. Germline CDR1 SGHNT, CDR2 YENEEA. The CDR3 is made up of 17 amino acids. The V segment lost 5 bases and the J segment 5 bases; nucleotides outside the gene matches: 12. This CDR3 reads CASSPRQGVIGTGELFF. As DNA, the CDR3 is TGTGCCAGCAGCCCCAGACAGGGGGTTATTGGAACCGGGGAGCTGTTTTTT.

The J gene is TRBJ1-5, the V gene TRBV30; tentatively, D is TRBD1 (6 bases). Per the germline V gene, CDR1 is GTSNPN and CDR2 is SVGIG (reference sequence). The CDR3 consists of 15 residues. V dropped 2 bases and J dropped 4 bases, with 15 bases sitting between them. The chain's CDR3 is CAWSLSQGGNQPQHF. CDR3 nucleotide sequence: TGTGCCTGGAGTCTCTCACAGGGCGGTAATCAGCCCCAGCATTTT.

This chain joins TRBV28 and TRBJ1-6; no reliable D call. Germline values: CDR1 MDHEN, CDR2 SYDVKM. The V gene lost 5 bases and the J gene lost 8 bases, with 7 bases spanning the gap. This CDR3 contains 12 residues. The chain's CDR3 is CASSTPDSPLHF. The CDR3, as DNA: TGTGCCAGCAGTACTCCTGATTCACCCCTCCACTTT. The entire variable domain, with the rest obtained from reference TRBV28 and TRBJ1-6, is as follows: DVKVTQSSRYLVKRTGEKVFLECVQDMDHENMFWYRQDPGLGLRLIYFSYDVKMKEKGDIPEGYSVSREKKERFSLILESASTNQTSMYLCASSTPDSPLHFGNGTRLTVT.

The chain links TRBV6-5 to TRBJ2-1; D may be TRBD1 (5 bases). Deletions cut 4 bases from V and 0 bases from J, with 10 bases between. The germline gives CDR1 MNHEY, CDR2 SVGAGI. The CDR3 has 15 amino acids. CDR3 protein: CASSLQASSYNEQFF. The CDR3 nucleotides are TGTGCCAGCAGTTTACAGGCGAGCTCCTACAATGAGCAGTTCTTC.

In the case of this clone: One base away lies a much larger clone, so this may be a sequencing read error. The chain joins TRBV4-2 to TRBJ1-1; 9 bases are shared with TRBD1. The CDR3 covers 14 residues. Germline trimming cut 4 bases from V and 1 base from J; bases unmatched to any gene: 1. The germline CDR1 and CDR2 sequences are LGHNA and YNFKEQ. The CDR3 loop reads CASSPGQGNTEAFF. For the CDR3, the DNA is TGTGCCAGCAGCCCGGGACAGGGGAACACTGAAGCTTTCTTT.

CDR3 region: CASGVAGSYEQYV. In DNA, the CDR3 is TGTGCCAGCGGGGTAGCGGGGTCCTACGAGCAGTACGTC. The J gene is TRBJ2-7, the V gene TRBV6-5; 8 nucleotides line up with TRBD2. The CDR3 extends over 13 amino acids. Trimming cost V 8 bases and J 1 base; bases outside gene matches: 4. In germline, CDR1 is MNHEY, CDR2 SVGAGI.

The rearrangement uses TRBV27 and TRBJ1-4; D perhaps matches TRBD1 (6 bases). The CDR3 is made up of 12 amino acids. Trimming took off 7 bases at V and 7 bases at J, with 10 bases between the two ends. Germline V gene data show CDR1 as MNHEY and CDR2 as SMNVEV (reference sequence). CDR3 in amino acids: CASKGGTEKLFF. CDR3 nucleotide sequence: TGTGCCAGCAAGGGGGGGACTGAAAAACTGTTTTTT.

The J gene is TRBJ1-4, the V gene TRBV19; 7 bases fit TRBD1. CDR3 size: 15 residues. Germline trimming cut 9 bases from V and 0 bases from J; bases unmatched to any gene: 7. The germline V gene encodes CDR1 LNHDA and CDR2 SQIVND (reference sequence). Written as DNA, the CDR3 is TGTGCCAGCTGGGGGACAGTTGCAACTAATGAAAAACTGTTTTTT. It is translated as CASWGTVATNEKLFF.

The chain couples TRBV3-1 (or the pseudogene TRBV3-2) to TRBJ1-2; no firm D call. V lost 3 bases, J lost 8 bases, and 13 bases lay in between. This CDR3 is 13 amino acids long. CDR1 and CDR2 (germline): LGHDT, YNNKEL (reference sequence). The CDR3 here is CASSHPGEGGYTF. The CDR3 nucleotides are TGTGCCAGCAGCCATCCCGGGGAGGGAGGCTACACCTTC.

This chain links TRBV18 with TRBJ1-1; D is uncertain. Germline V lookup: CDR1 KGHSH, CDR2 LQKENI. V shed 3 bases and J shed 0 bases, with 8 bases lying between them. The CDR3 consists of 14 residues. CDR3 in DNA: TGTGCCAGCTCACCTTCCCGGGTGAACACTGAAGCTTTCTTT. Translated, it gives CASSPSRVNTEAFF.

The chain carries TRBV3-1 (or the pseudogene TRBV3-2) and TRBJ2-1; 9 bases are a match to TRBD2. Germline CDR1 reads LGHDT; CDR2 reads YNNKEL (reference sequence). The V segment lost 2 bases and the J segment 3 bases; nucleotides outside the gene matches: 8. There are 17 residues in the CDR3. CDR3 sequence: CASSQSKPAGGYNEQFF. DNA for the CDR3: TGTGCCAGCAGCCAAAGCAAGCCAGCGGGGGGCTACAATGAGCAGTTCTTC.

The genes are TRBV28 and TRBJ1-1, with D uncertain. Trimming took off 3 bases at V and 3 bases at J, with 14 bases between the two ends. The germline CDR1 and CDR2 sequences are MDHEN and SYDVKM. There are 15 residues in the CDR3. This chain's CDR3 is CASSFYGQYYTEAFF. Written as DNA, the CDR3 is TGTGCCAGCAGTTTTTATGGGCAGTACTACACTGAAGCTTTCTTT.

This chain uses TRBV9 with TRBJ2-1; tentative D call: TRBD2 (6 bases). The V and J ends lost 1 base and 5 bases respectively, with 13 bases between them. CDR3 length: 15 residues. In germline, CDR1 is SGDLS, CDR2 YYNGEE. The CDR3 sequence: CASSVWGVSHNEQFF. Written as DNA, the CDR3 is TGTGCCAGCAGCGTATGGGGGGTCAGCCACAATGAGCAGTTCTTC.

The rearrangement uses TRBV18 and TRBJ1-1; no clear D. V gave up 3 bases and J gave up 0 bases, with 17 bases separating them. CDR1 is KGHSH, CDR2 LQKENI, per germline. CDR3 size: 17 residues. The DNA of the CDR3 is TGTGCCAGCTCACCGAGCGGTGGAAGCTTCATGAACACTGAAGCTTTCTTT. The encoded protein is CASSPSGGSFMNTEAFF.